Below are 31 T cell receptor beta chains sequenced from a single sample in a study of blood T cell repertoires in COVID-19. Sequenced by immunoSEQ multiplex PCR; TCRdb stores in-frame clones only, minus some. Of around 120,000 clones in the sample, 85% to 90% were seen once. The sequenced sample consisted of peripheral blood. Receptors originate from a woman aged 55-70 years with COVID-19, enrolled during active disease.

The chain links TRBV11-1 to TRBJ2-3, with 7 positions matching TRBD1. Germline loops: CDR1 SGHAT, CDR2 FQDESV (reference sequence). With V trimmed by 5 bases and J by 3 bases, 8 bases remained unmatched. The CDR3 loop spans 15 amino acids. The CDR3 is CASSPLDRETDTQYF. CDR3 nucleotides: TGTGCCAGCAGCCCCTTAGACAGGGAGACAGATACGCAGTATTTT.

The chain carries TRBV7-2 and TRBJ2-7; the D gene is possibly TRBD1 (6 bases). Per germline, CDR1 SGHTA and CDR2 FQGNSA. The CDR3 consists of 16 residues. Trimming pared 5 bases from V and 0 bases from J, leaving 17 bases between. Here the CDR3 DNA reads TGTGCCAGCAGCAAGGTCACGGGACACAACTCCTACGAGCAGTACTTC. This encodes CASSKVTGHNSYEQYF. Based on the CDR3 plus reference TRBV7-2 and TRBJ2-7, the full variable domain is GAGVSQSPSNKVTEKGKDVELRCDPISGHTALYWYRQSLGQGLEFLIYFQGNSAPDKSGLPSDRFSAERTGGSVSTLTIQRTQQEDSAVYLCASSKVTGHNSYEQYFGPGTRLTVT.

The chain links TRBV10-3 to TRBJ1-1, with D possibly matching TRBD1 (5 bases). The CDR3 totals 11 residues. From germline, CDR1 is ENHRY and CDR2 SYGVKD. The ends were cut back, 6 bases at V and 8 bases at J, with 10 bases in the middle. The CDR3, as DNA: TGTGCCATCAGATTTGCAGGGGAAGCTTTCTTT. It translates to CAIRFAGEAFF.

The chain joins TRBV7-2 to TRBJ1-3; D is undetermined. The CDR3 extends over 12 amino acids. V was cut by 3 bases and J by 5 bases, with 5 bases left in between. The germline V gene has CDR1 SGHTA and CDR2 FQGNSA. CDR3 sequence: CASSFSRNTIYF. CDR3 nucleotide sequence: TGTGCCAGCAGCTTTTCCAGAAACACCATATATTTT.

The V and J genes are TRBV15 and TRBJ1-1, with D perhaps TRBD1 (6 bases). Trimming cost V 5 bases and J 7 bases, with 8 bases left between them. CDR1 is LNHNV, CDR2 YYDKDF, per germline (reference sequence). This CDR3 spans 11 amino acids. CDR3 residues: CATSPGVEAFF. The DNA of the CDR3 is TGTGCCACCAGCCCAGGGGTTGAAGCTTTCTTT.

Remarks on this clone: Other DNA sequences in this sample translate to the same CDR3. The V call is TRBV9, the J call TRBJ1-3; weak D call: TRBD1 (5 bases). The CDR3 is 15 residues long. V lost 0 bases and J 2 bases, leaving 9 bases between the germline ends. Germline V gives CDR1 SGDLS, CDR2 YYNGEE. This CDR3 is CASSVGTGPGNTIYF. As DNA, the CDR3 is TGTGCCAGCAGCGTAGGCACAGGACCTGGAAACACCATATATTTT.

This chain joins TRBV5-6 and TRBJ2-6; 7 bases agree with TRBD1. This CDR3 has 15 residues. Trimming removed 2 bases from V and 2 bases from J; junction bases left unmatched: 1. Germline V lookup: CDR1 SGHDT, CDR2 YYEEEE. In DNA form, the CDR3 reads TGTGCCAGCAGCTTACAGGGGACTGGGGCCAACGTCCTGACTTTC. It is translated as CASSLQGTGANVLTF.

The genes are TRBV3-1 (or the pseudogene TRBV3-2) and TRBJ2-6; 9 bases fit TRBD1. The CDR3 has 15 amino acids. From germline, CDR1 is LGHDT and CDR2 YNNKEL (reference sequence). The V and J ends lost 0 bases and 11 bases, in that order; junction bases with no gene match: 5. CDR3 DNA: TGTGCCAGCAGCCAAGAGGGGACAGGGTTACACGTCCTGACTTTC. It translates to CASSQEGTGLHVLTF.

The chain employs TRBV4-2 and TRBJ2-1; 11 nucleotides agree with TRBD2. CDR3 size: 15 residues. Germline loops: CDR1 LGHNA, CDR2 YNFKEQ. Losses at the gene ends were 0 bases for V and 8 bases for J; bases not matched to a gene: 3. CDR3 sequence reads: CASSQDPSGGYEQFF. In DNA, the CDR3 is TGTGCCAGCAGCCAAGACCCTAGCGGGGGGTATGAGCAGTTCTTC.

This chain links TRBV7-2 with TRBJ1-2, with TRBD1 matching 7 bases. Trimming took 5 bases from V and 5 from J; bases not matched to a gene: 17. The CDR3 is 17 residues long. CDR1 and CDR2 from the germline V gene are SGHTA and FQGNSA. In DNA form, the CDR3 reads TGTGCCAGCAGCCAGGGGACAGCCTTCGAACGGGGGTATGGCTACACCTTC. Its protein product is CASSQGTAFERGYGYTF.

The chain joins TRBV7-3 to TRBJ1-4; the D is unclear. The CDR3 sequence is 17 residues long. Germline-derived CDR1 and CDR2 are SGHTA and FQGTGA. V lost 5 bases, J lost 7 bases, and 23 bases lay in between. The CDR3 is CASSPSRMMETGEKLFF. As DNA, the CDR3 is TGTGCCAGCAGCCCGTCCAGGATGATGGAAACCGGTGAAAAACTGTTTTTT.

J is TRBJ2-4 and V is TRBV19; tentative D call: TRBD1 (5 bases). V was shortened by 5 bases and J by 0 bases, with 11 bases between the two germline ends. Germline CDR1 LNHDA, CDR2 SQIVND (reference sequence). The CDR3 is made up of 15 amino acids. CDR3 nucleotide sequence: TGTGCCAGTAGTCTTAAGGGGCTAGCCAAAAACATTCAGTACTTC. It translates to CASSLKGLAKNIQYF.

This chain joins TRBV5-1 and TRBJ2-5, with TRBD2 matching over 12 bases. Losses at the gene ends were 4 bases for V and 3 bases for J; bases not matched to a gene: 4. The CDR3 totals 15 residues. CDR1 is SGHRS and CDR2 is YFSETQ in the germline V gene. CDR3 coding DNA: TGCGCCAGCAGCACCGGACTAGCGGGGAAAGAGACCCAGTACTTC. The encoded protein is CASSTGLAGKETQYF.

The chain combines TRBV30 with TRBJ1-5; weak D call: TRBD1 (6 bases). V was shortened by 0 bases and J by 1 base, with 10 bases between the two germline ends. Per the germline V gene, CDR1 is GTSNPN and CDR2 is SVGIG (reference sequence). The CDR3 spans 15 residues. Written as DNA, the CDR3 is TGTGCCTGGAGTGTTGGGGGCCGGAGCAATCAGCCCCAGCATTTT. Residues: CAWSVGGRSNQPQHF.

The chain carries TRBV2 and TRBJ1-5; 11 nucleotides line up with TRBD1. The germline V gene has CDR1 SNHLY and CDR2 FYNNEI. Trimming took 8 bases from V and 6 from J; bases not matched to a gene: 3. The CDR3 spans 13 residues. The CDR3, as DNA: TGTGCCAGCCACGGGACAGGGGGTCAGCCCCAGCATTTT. It is translated as CASHGTGGQPQHF. Full variable domain (outside the CDR3, taken from reference TRBV2 and TRBJ1-5): EPEVTQTPSHQVTQMGQEVILRCVPISNHLYFYWYRQILGQKVEFLVSFYNNEISEKSEIFDDQFSVERPDGSNFTLKIRSTKLEDSAMYFCASHGTGGQPQHFGDGTRLSIL.

The chain carries TRBV25-1 and TRBJ2-1; 11 positions match TRBD2. The CDR3 contains 15 residues. Germline V gene lookup returns CDR1 MGHDK and CDR2 SYGVNS. V shed 6 bases, J shed 12 bases, and the junction held 13 bases outside the gene matches. CDR3 sequence reads: CASRDSRGTSGGQFF. DNA of the CDR3: TGTGCCAGCAGAGACTCTAGAGGAACTAGCGGGGGGCAGTTCTTC.

The V gene is TRBV4-2, the J gene TRBJ2-7; 9 nucleotides line up with TRBD1. The CDR3 has 16 amino acids. Germline loops: CDR1 LGHNA, CDR2 YNFKEQ. J lost 5 bases, V lost 1 base, and 9 bases had no gene match. In DNA, the CDR3 is TGTGCCAGCAGCCAAGGGGTGGGACAGGGTCCCCACGAGCAGTACTTC. This encodes CASSQGVGQGPHEQYF.

This chain links TRBV18 with TRBJ2-2; 7 bases agree with TRBD1. The CDR3 contains 15 residues. Germline CDR1 is KGHSH and CDR2 is LQKENI. The V segment lost 1 base and the J segment 2 bases; nucleotides outside the gene matches: 1. This chain's CDR3 is CASSPQGANTGELFF. In nucleotides, the CDR3 is TGTGCCAGCTCACCACAGGGGGCTAACACCGGGGAGCTGTTTTTT.

The chain recombines TRBV20-1 with TRBJ2-7; 7 bases are a match to TRBD2. Losses at the gene ends were 3 bases for V and 0 bases for J; bases not matched to a gene: 8. The CDR3 extends over 15 amino acids. Germline V gene data show CDR1 as DFQATT and CDR2 as SNEGSKA (reference sequence). CDR3 region: CSASKGLLTSYEQYF. In nucleotides, the CDR3 is TGCAGTGCTAGTAAGGGACTACTCACCTCCTACGAGCAGTACTTC.

The rearrangement joins TRBV5-4 to TRBJ2-1; perhaps TRBD1 as D (5 bases). The V end was cut by 0 bases, the J end by 6 bases, with 25 bases between. The CDR3 loop spans 19 amino acids. Germline V gives CDR1 SGHNT, CDR2 YYREEE (reference sequence). The CDR3 region is CASSLEGEQKKSRSNEQFF. CDR3 sequence (DNA): TGTGCCAGCAGCTTGGAAGGGGAACAAAAGAAATCGCGGAGCAATGAGCAGTTCTTC.

This sequence joins TRBV3-1 (or the pseudogene TRBV3-2) and TRBJ2-2, with 10 bases aligning to TRBD1. Germline CDR1 and CDR2: LGHDT and YNNKEL (reference sequence). The CDR3 length is 15 residues. The V gene end was trimmed by 5 bases and the J gene end by 4 bases; junction bases not matched to a gene: 4. DNA for the CDR3: TGTGCCAGCAGCGACAGGGGGCTCGGCACCGGGGAGCTGTTTTTT. The encoded protein is CASSDRGLGTGELFF.

The rearrangement uses TRBV2 and TRBJ1-4; D is unresolved. Per germline, CDR1 SNHLY and CDR2 FYNNEI. The CDR3 contains 12 residues. Trimming removed 2 bases from V and 8 bases from J, with 6 bases in between. CDR3 protein: CASSERGEKLFF. The CDR3 bases are TGTGCCAGCAGTGAAAGAGGCGAAAAACTGTTTTTT.

The gene calls are TRBV2 and TRBJ2-5, with 10 positions matching TRBD2. V shed 8 bases and J 4 bases; nucleotides not matched to a gene: 7. Germline lookup yields CDR1 SNHLY and CDR2 FYNNEI. The CDR3 is 14 residues long. The CDR3 spells CASRQAGGPETQYF. The CDR3, as DNA: TGTGCCAGCCGCCAAGCGGGGGGGCCAGAGACCCAGTACTTC.

This clone came up once. This sequence joins TRBV11-2 and TRBJ1-6, with D perhaps TRBD1 (6 bases). The V gene lost 5 bases and the J gene lost 8 bases, with 13 bases spanning the gap. The germline V gene encodes CDR1 SGHAT and CDR2 FQNNGV. This CDR3 is 14 amino acids long. CDR3 in DNA: TGTGCCAGCAGCGAGCAGGGGAAGGATTCACCCCTCCACTTT. It encodes CASSEQGKDSPLHF.

The chain joins TRBV7-2 to TRBJ1-5; no reliable D call. Trimming cost V 4 bases and J 5 bases, with 9 bases left between them. CDR1 SGHTA and CDR2 FQGNSA come from the germline V gene. The CDR3 spans 13 residues. CDR3 nucleotides: TGTGCCAGCAGCTCCCTTAATGATCAGCCCCAGCATTTT. Translating it yields CASSSLNDQPQHF.

The chain carries TRBV27 and TRBJ2-5; possibly TRBD2 for D (6 bases). V was clipped by 3 bases and J by 5 bases, with 16 bases between them. The CDR3 contains 15 residues. Per germline, CDR1 MNHEY and CDR2 SMNVEV (reference sequence). The CDR3 sequence: CASSLKEGLGETQYF. CDR3 nucleotide sequence: TGTGCCAGCAGTTTGAAGGAGGGCCTGGGGGAGACCCAGTACTTC.

The rearrangement links TRBV9 to TRBJ2-7, with 7 bases identical to TRBD1. The CDR3 sequence is 14 residues long. The V and J ends lost 4 bases and 2 bases, in that order; junction bases with no gene match: 6. Germline V gene sequence: CDR1 SGDLS, CDR2 YYNGEE. The CDR3 loop reads CASSPRTGTYEQYF. DNA for the CDR3: TGTGCCAGCAGCCCCCGGACAGGTACCTACGAGCAGTACTTC.

V is TRBV27 and J is TRBJ1-1; 7 nucleotides match TRBD1. Germline CDR1 and CDR2: MNHEY and SMNVEV (reference sequence). This CDR3 is built from 14 residues. Trimming took 6 bases from V and 7 from J; bases not matched to a gene: 11. DNA of the CDR3: TGTGCCAGCAGCGTATCAGGGGGTACCCGTGAAGCTTTCTTT. It is translated as CASSVSGGTREAFF.

The V and J genes are TRBV24-1 and TRBJ2-3; no clear D gene. CDR3 length: 15 residues. Trimming cost V 6 bases and J 0 bases, with 12 bases left between them. The V gene's germline CDR1 is KGHDR and CDR2 SFDVKD. The CDR3, as DNA: TGTGCCACCAGTTCTGGCTTGGGCAGCACAGATACGCAGTATTTT. It is translated as CATSSGLGSTDTQYF.

This chain joins TRBV10-3 and TRBJ2-1; 7 bases align to TRBD1. Trimming removed 4 bases from V and 6 bases from J; junction bases left unmatched: 18. CDR1 and CDR2 from the germline V gene are ENHRY and SYGVKD. The CDR3 has 18 residues. DNA for the CDR3: TGTGCCATCAGTGGGGGCTCAGAAAACAGGGGTTCTTTCAATGAGCAGTTCTTC. Encoded protein: CAISGGSENRGSFNEQFF.

The rearrangement links TRBV19 to TRBJ1-2, with TRBD1 matching 9 bases. Germline CDR1 reads LNHDA; CDR2 reads SQIVND (reference sequence). Trimming at V came to 6 bases and at J to 3 bases, leaving 5 bases not matched to a gene. The CDR3 sequence is 14 residues long. The CDR3 region has the DNA TGTGCCAGTAGCCAGGGACAGGGCGACTATGGCTACACCTTC. This translates into CASSQGQGDYGYTF.